These 31 T cell receptor beta chains came from one sample sequenced in a study of T cell clonotyping in hematopoietic cell transplantation (dated by TCRdb to the early 2020s). Read against the paper, the sample's time point label means: recipient sample about 28 days before transplant, after cytoreduction. Libraries were prepared through the immunoSEQ multiplex PCR assay. TCRdb took this table from immuneACCESS and kept in-frame rearrangements with V and J called. Such tables lack part of the clones; where checked against another copy, unresolved V genes explain under half of the gap, and the rest is unexplained. For this sample the table gives some 9,200 clones, of which 65% to 80% were detected only once. The top ten hold about 33% of the sample. This sample comprised peripheral blood mononuclear cells, obtained before stem cell transplant. These TCRs come from a man aged 60 to 69 with acute myeloid leukemia. Some clones in this sample may be carry-over from other donors' samples.

The V and J genes are TRBV4-1 and TRBJ2-1; 11 positions agree with TRBD2. CDR1 MGHRA and CDR2 YSYEKL come from the germline V gene. The V gene end was trimmed by 0 bases and the J gene end by 7 bases; junction bases not matched to a gene: 5. The CDR3 is made up of 16 amino acids. The CDR3 protein is CASSQDPGLAANEQFF. The CDR3 coding sequence is TGCGCCAGCAGCCAAGATCCGGGACTAGCGGCTAATGAGCAGTTCTTC.

As for this clone: Within the sample, other DNA sequences also encode this same CDR3. The chain combines TRBV5-4 with TRBJ2-5; the D gene could be TRBD1 or TRBD2 (5 bases each). This CDR3 has 14 amino acids. Germline V CDR1 and CDR2: SGHNT, YYREEE (reference sequence). Trimming pared 0 bases from V and 1 base from J, leaving 7 bases between. The CDR3 is CASSLGGVQETQYF. The CDR3 nucleotides are TGTGCCAGCAGCTTGGGAGGGGTCCAAGAGACCCAGTACTTC.

The gene calls are TRBV30 and TRBJ2-7; no firm D call. Trimming removed 3 bases from V and 6 bases from J, with 9 bases in between. This CDR3 comprises 11 residues. Germline CDR1 is GTSNPN and CDR2 is SVGIG (reference sequence). The CDR3 protein is CAWSRRLEQYF. The CDR3 DNA reads TGTGCCTGGAGCCGAAGGCTCGAGCAGTACTTC.

The genes are TRBV19 and TRBJ1-5; possible D gene TRBD1, 6 bases. This CDR3 is built from 15 residues. V shed 8 bases and J shed 1 base, with 15 bases lying between them. Germline values: CDR1 LNHDA, CDR2 SQIVND (reference sequence). CDR3 in amino acids: CASVWTVQSNQPQHF. The CDR3 DNA follows: TGTGCCAGTGTTTGGACAGTTCAAAGCAATCAGCCCCAGCATTTT.

The table lists this clone with a count of one. The chain joins TRBV28 to TRBJ1-4; tentatively, D is TRBD1 (5 bases). Germline V lookup: CDR1 MDHEN, CDR2 SYDVKM. V lost 3 bases to trimming and J lost 6 bases, with 14 bases between them. This CDR3 has 15 residues. The CDR3 nucleotides read TGTGCCAGCAGTTTGTCTTCGGGGGGTGATGAAAAACTGTTTTTT. Encoded protein: CASSLSSGGDEKLFF.

The chain has TRBV6-5 and TRBJ2-5; the D gene is possibly TRBD1 (6 bases). V lost 6 bases and J lost 3, with 11 bases in between. CDR1 is MNHEY and CDR2 is SVGAGI in the germline V gene. The CDR3 spans 13 residues. The CDR3 DNA follows: TGTGCCAGCAGCGGGACACCGGAAGAGACCCAGTACTTC. It yields the protein CASSGTPEETQYF.

The chain recombines TRBV7-6 with TRBJ2-5, with TRBD2 matching 8 bases. The CDR3 contains 13 residues. The V gene end was trimmed by 5 bases and the J gene end by 4 bases; junction bases not matched to a gene: 3. Germline lookup yields CDR1 SGHVS and CDR2 FNYEAQ. The CDR3: CASSRGGRETQYF. CDR3 bases: TGTGCCAGCAGCCGGGGGGGACGAGAGACCCAGTACTTC. The variable domain in full, with the rest retrieved from reference TRBV7-6 and TRBJ2-5, is GAGVSQSPRYKVTKRGQDVALRCDPISGHVSLYWYRQALGQGPEFLTYFNYEAQQDKSGLPNDRFSAERPEGSISTLTIQRTEQRDSAMYRCASSRGGRETQYFGPGTRLLVL.

The chain carries TRBV5-1 and TRBJ1-2; no firm D call. Germline V gene lookup returns CDR1 SGHRS and CDR2 YFSETQ. Trimming took off 0 bases at V and 2 bases at J, with 5 bases between the two ends. The CDR3 has 13 residues. The CDR3 DNA is TGCGCCAGCAGCTTGGGCGGGAACTATGGCTACACCTTC. Its protein is CASSLGGNYGYTF.

The V and J genes are TRBV6-5 and TRBJ1-5; TRBD1 matches 7 bases. V shed 4 bases, J shed 4 bases, and the junction held 4 bases outside the gene matches. Germline CDR1 MNHEY, CDR2 SVGAGI. The CDR3 is made up of 14 amino acids. CDR3 bases: TGTGCCAGCAGTTTCCGACAGGGTAATCAGCCCCAGCATTTT. It encodes CASSFRQGNQPQHF.

This clone was counted only a few times. V and J are TRBV30 and TRBJ1-1; D unresolved. Germline V gene lookup returns CDR1 GTSNPN and CDR2 SVGIG (reference sequence). The CDR3 loop spans 12 amino acids. The V end lost 1 base, the J end lost 4 bases, and 7 bases lay between the germline ends. This CDR3 is CAWSAQFTEAFF. For the CDR3, the DNA is TGTGCCTGGAGTGCACAGTTCACTGAAGCTTTCTTT.

Note on this clone: Other DNA sequences in the same sample also yield this CDR3. The V gene is TRBV5-4, the J gene TRBJ2-5, with D perhaps TRBD1 or TRBD2 (5 bases each). Trimming took off 0 bases at V and 1 base at J, with 7 bases between the two ends. Germline CDR1 is SGHNT and CDR2 is YYREEE (reference sequence). CDR3 length: 14 amino acids. This CDR3 reads CASSLAGSQETQYF. The DNA for the CDR3 is TGTGCCAGCAGCTTGGCAGGGAGCCAAGAGACCCAGTACTTC.

The chain joins TRBV5-4 to TRBJ2-2; D may be TRBD2 (7 bases). V shed 4 bases and J shed 1 base, with 11 bases lying between them. From germline, CDR1 is SGHNT and CDR2 YYREEE (reference sequence). The CDR3 contains 15 residues. The CDR3 protein is CASSPGGLNTGELFF. CDR3 in DNA: TGTGCCAGCAGCCCGGGGGGCTTGAACACCGGGGAGCTGTTTTTT.

The chain couples TRBV2 to TRBJ2-3; 10 bases are shared with TRBD1. The CDR3 has 14 residues. J was trimmed by 6 bases and V by 3 bases; bases with no gene match: 3. Looked up from germline, CDR1 is SNHLY and CDR2 is FYNNEI. CDR3 sequence reads: CASSEDRGLDTQYF. The CDR3 DNA follows: TGTGCCAGCAGTGAGGACAGGGGGTTGGATACGCAGTATTTT.

J is TRBJ2-7 and V is TRBV6-5, with 9 bases identical to TRBD2. Germline CDR1 and CDR2: MNHEY and SVGAGI. V was pared by 0 bases and J by 6 bases, with 9 bases of the junction left unmatched. CDR3 length: 16 residues. CDR3 loop: CASSYSVGGRAGEQYF. In nucleotides, the CDR3 is TGTGCCAGCAGTTACTCCGTCGGCGGGAGGGCCGGCGAGCAGTACTTC.

This CDR3 is CSVGGQSTGELFF. As DNA, the CDR3 is TGCAGCGTCGGTGGACAGTCAACCGGGGAGCTGTTTTTT. The gene calls are TRBV29-1 and TRBJ2-2; D may be TRBD1 (6 bases). Trimming cost V 6 bases and J 5 bases, with 13 bases left between them. This CDR3 has 13 residues. The germline gives CDR1 SQVTM, CDR2 ANQGSEA.

The chain is built from TRBV29-1 and TRBJ2-2; D remains ambiguous. The CDR3 has 13 amino acids. V lost 4 bases and J 9 bases, leaving 15 bases between the germline ends. CDR1 SQVTM and CDR2 ANQGSEA come from the germline V gene. CDR3 region: CSVVVSSKRELFF. The CDR3 DNA follows: TGCAGCGTTGTGGTTAGCAGCAAACGGGAGCTGTTTTTT.

The gene calls are TRBV30 and TRBJ2-6, with no clear D. This CDR3 region has 18 residues. The germline gives CDR1 GTSNPN, CDR2 SVGIG (reference sequence). V lost 1 base to trimming and J lost 0 bases, with 16 bases between them. The CDR3 DNA sequence: TGTGCCTGGAGTGACACCCCCAACCCGCTCTCTGGGGCCAACGTCCTGACTTTC. Translated: CAWSDTPNPLSGANVLTF.

The V gene is TRBV27, the J gene TRBJ1-1; D gene uncertain. This CDR3 has 13 residues. Germline values: CDR1 MNHEY, CDR2 SMNVEV (reference sequence). The V and J ends lost 8 bases and 2 bases respectively, with 12 bases between them. CDR3 protein: CASGEQTNTEAFF. The CDR3 bases are TGTGCCAGCGGGGAACAGACCAACACTGAAGCTTTCTTT.

This clone rates as large. The chain links TRBV2 to TRBJ1-5; D might be TRBD1 (5 bases). CDR1 is SNHLY, CDR2 FYNNEI, per germline. The CDR3 is 14 residues long. V lost 4 bases to trimming and J lost 6 bases, with 13 bases between them. This CDR3 is CASSGYTGTQPQHF. In DNA form, the CDR3 reads TGTGCCAGCAGTGGTTACACCGGGACTCAGCCCCAGCATTTT.

The chain combines TRBV4-1 with TRBJ2-7, with a possible D match to TRBD2 (5 bases). In germline, CDR1 is MGHRA, CDR2 YSYEKL. V shed 1 base and J shed 4 bases, with 11 bases lying between them. This CDR3 has 14 amino acids. The CDR3 DNA reads as TGCGCCAGCAGCCAAGTTGGTAGCGCGTACGAGCAGTACTTC. Translated, it gives CASSQVGSAYEQYF.

J is TRBJ2-5 and V is TRBV30; TRBD1 agrees at 8 bases. V lost 3 bases to trimming and J lost 0 bases; unmatched junction nucleotides: 3. The CDR3 loop spans 14 amino acids. Germline-derived CDR1 and CDR2 are GTSNPN and SVGIG (reference sequence). The CDR3 loop reads CAWSKTGDQETQYF. As DNA, the CDR3 is TGTGCCTGGAGCAAGACAGGGGACCAAGAGACCCAGTACTTC.

The V call is TRBV6-1, the J call TRBJ1-5, with TRBD1 matching over 8 bases. The CDR3 contains 14 residues. V was clipped by 4 bases and J by 7 bases; unmatched bases: 6. Germline assignment: CDR1 MNHNS and CDR2 SASEGT. The DNA for the CDR3 is TGTGCCAGCAGTGGCCCAGGGGGCGGACAGCCCCAGCATTTT. It codes for CASSGPGGGQPQHF.

The chain has TRBV11-2 and TRBJ1-1; no clear D gene. Deletions cut 5 bases from V and 2 bases from J, with 12 bases between. Per the germline V gene, CDR1 is SGHAT and CDR2 is FQNNGV. The CDR3 loop spans 14 amino acids. CDR3 DNA: TGTGCCAGCAGCCCATTGCGGGGTAACACTGAAGCTTTCTTT. Residues: CASSPLRGNTEAFF. The variable domain in full, completed from reference TRBV11-2 and TRBJ1-1, reads EAGVAQSPRYKIIEKRQSVAFWCNPISGHATLYWYQQILGQGPKLLIQFQNNGVVDDSQLPKDRFSAERLKGVDSTLKIQPAKLEDSAVYLCASSPLRGNTEAFFGQGTRLTVV.

Worth noting for this clone: A read error may account for a junction end that differs from germline. The chain has TRBV11-2 and TRBJ2-3, with 10 bases that match TRBD2. The CDR3 length is 13 residues. The germline CDR1 and CDR2 sequences are SGHAT and FQNNGV. CDR3 region: CATSGPFTDTQYF. The DNA of the CDR3 is TGCGCGACTAGCGGGCCTTTCACAGATACGCAGTATTTT.

The gene calls are TRBV29-1 and TRBJ1-1; 8 bases match TRBD1. The V segment lost 4 bases and the J segment 3 bases; nucleotides outside the gene matches: 1. Germline-derived CDR1 and CDR2 are SQVTM and ANQGSEA. The CDR3 has 12 residues. In DNA, the CDR3 is TGCAGCGTTGCAGGGGGCGACACTGAAGCTTTCTTT. Its translation: CSVAGGDTEAFF.

The CDR3 DNA reads as TGTGCCAGTAGTCCCCGTGCGACAGGGGACCTATTTACTGAAGCTTTCTTT. Amino acids: CASSPRATGDLFTEAFF. This chain uses TRBV19 with TRBJ1-1, with 8 bases aligning to TRBD1. J gave up 5 bases and V 5 bases, and 16 bases lay outside the gene matches. From germline, CDR1 is LNHDA and CDR2 SQIVND (reference sequence). CDR3 length: 17 amino acids.

The chain recombines TRBV13 with TRBJ2-1; possibly TRBD1 or TRBD2 for D (5 bases each). Trimming left V 5 bases short and J 3 bases short, with 14 bases between. Germline-derived CDR1 and CDR2 are PRHDT and FYEKMQ (reference sequence). The CDR3 sequence is 15 residues long. CDR3 DNA: TGTGCCAGCAGCCCTATCAGGGACCTCTACAATGAGCAGTTCTTC. It codes for CASSPIRDLYNEQFF.

The sample holds a few counts of this clone. The sample contains more than one DNA sequence encoding this CDR3. The chain links TRBV5-4 to TRBJ2-5, with TRBD2 identical over 9 bases. Looked up from germline, CDR1 is SGHNT and CDR2 is YYREEE (reference sequence). Trimming at V came to 5 bases and at J to 5 bases, leaving 7 bases not matched to a gene. This CDR3 region has 14 residues. This chain's CDR3 is CASSLAGVQETQYF. CDR3 bases: TGTGCCAGCAGTTTAGCGGGAGTACAGGAGACCCAGTACTTC.

This sequence joins TRBV19 and TRBJ1-2; 7 bases map to TRBD1. Germline-derived CDR1 and CDR2 are LNHDA and SQIVND (reference sequence). The CDR3 loop spans 14 amino acids. V trimming: 7 bases; J trimming: 3 bases; junction bases outside the gene matches: 8. The CDR3 here is CASTSRGAHYGYTF. CDR3 DNA: TGTGCCAGTACGTCCAGGGGGGCTCACTATGGCTACACCTTC.

The rearrangement links TRBV10-3 to TRBJ1-2; TRBD1 matches 10 bases. The V gene's germline CDR1 is ENHRY and CDR2 SYGVKD. This CDR3 is 13 amino acids long. Trimming at V came to 10 bases and at J to 4 bases, leaving 6 bases not matched to a gene. In DNA, the CDR3 is TGTGCCACCGGACAGGGGGACGCCTATGGCTACACCTTC. Translation: CATGQGDAYGYTF.

This rearrangement joins TRBV6-5 to TRBJ2-1, with 7 nucleotides matching TRBD1. This CDR3 has 14 amino acids. V shed 7 bases, J shed 7 bases, and the junction held 10 bases outside the gene matches. The germline V gene has CDR1 MNHEY and CDR2 SVGAGI. DNA for the CDR3: TGTGCCAGCAAGCCTTGGGGACAGTCGAATGAGCAGTTCTTC. Translation: CASKPWGQSNEQFF.